This is a list of T cell receptor beta chains from one sample in a study of cytomegalovirus exposure and HLA in healthy donors. Method: immunoSEQ multiplex PCR; TCRdb's copy keeps in-frame clones and lacks some. The sample lists under 200,000 clones, 75% to 90% seen once, with 6.3% in the top ten. Sequenced: PBMCs. The receptor source for this set is a man aged 40-50 years in good health and CMV-seropositive. Both conserved end residues are part of each CDR3. Fields, in order: V gene, J gene, clone size, D gene, CDR3 protein, CDR3 DNA. The D gene is left open where the match is weak. Not every row has a clone size; where given, it reads once, few, many or a size class.

TRBV29-1,TRBJ1-4,once,TRBD1,CSADRDEKLFF,TGCAGCGCTGACAGGGATGAAAAACTGTTTTTT
TRBV19,TRBJ1-2,.,.,CASSDPGSYGYTF,TGTGCCAGTAGTGATCCTGGCAGCTATGGCTACACCTTC
TRBV19,TRBJ2-7,.,.,CASSPGTAGYEQYF,TGTGCCAGTAGTCCCGGTACCGCGGGGTACGAGCAGTACTTC
TRBV30,TRBJ2-7,.,TRBD1,CAWTGQGFYEQYF,TGTGCCTGGACGGGACAGGGATTCTACGAGCAGTACTTC
TRBV28,TRBJ2-2,.,.,CASSRNRAYGELFF,TGTGCCAGCAGTCGTAACAGGGCGTACGGGGAGCTGTTTTTT
TRBV4-1,TRBJ2-7,few,TRBD1,CASSLRQGSYEQYF,TGCGCCAGCAGCCTTCGACAGGGGTCCTACGAGCAGTACTTC
TRBV5-1,TRBJ2-3,.,TRBD2,CASTRIAGGQPDTQYF,TGCGCCAGCACCCGGATAGCGGGGGGGCAGCCAGATACGCAGTATTTT
TRBV4-2,TRBJ2-7,.,TRBD1,CASSQGEGAREQYF,TGTGCCAGCAGCCAAGGCGAGGGGGCCCGCGAGCAGTACTTC
TRBV6-5,TRBJ2-7,.,.,CASSYPGSYEQYF,TGTGCCAGCAGTTACCCAGGCTCCTACGAGCAGTACTTC
TRBV7-6,TRBJ2-4,.,.,CASSLGLENIQYF,TGTGCCAGCAGCTTAGGGCTCGAAAACATTCAGTACTTC
TRBV7-9,TRBJ2-2,once,.,CASRPTGNGELFF,TGTGCCAGCAGACCTACAGGGAACGGGGAGCTGTTTTTT
TRBV27,TRBJ1-5,.,.,CASSGNSNQPQHF,TGTGCCTCTTCGGGGAATAGCAATCAGCCCCAGCATTTT
TRBV2,TRBJ1-3,.,.,CASSDMGASGNTIYF,TGTGCCAGCAGTGATATGGGGGCGTCTGGAAACACCATATATTTT
TRBV28,TRBJ1-2,once,.,CASSSRSWQGDYGYTF,TGTGCCAGCAGTTCCCGCTCTTGGCAGGGTGACTATGGCTACACCTTC
TRBV12-5,TRBJ2-7,.,TRBD1,CASRGPTREQYF,TGTGCTAGCAGGGGGCCGACTAGGGAGCAGTACTTC
TRBV10-3,TRBJ1-1,.,TRBD1,CATSDREPEAFF,TGTGCCACCTCGGACAGGGAACCTGAAGCTTTCTTT
TRBV4-3,TRBJ1-3,.,.,CASSQERGKTGNGNTIYF,TGCGCCAGCAGCCAAGAAAGAGGGAAAACAGGGAACGGAAACACCATATATTTT
TRBV5-1,TRBJ2-7,.,TRBD2,CASSLASSGGYEQYF,TGCGCCAGCAGCTTGGCATCTAGCGGGGGCTACGAGCAGTACTTC
TRBV13,TRBJ2-5,.,.,CASSLRDTIQETQYF,TGTGCCAGCAGCTTACGGGACACCATCCAAGAGACCCAGTACTTC
TRBV5-1,TRBJ1-2,.,.,CASRNPTINNYGYTF,TGCGCCAGCAGGAATCCGACAATAAATAACTATGGCTACACCTTC
TRBV27,TRBJ2-3,.,.,CASSFRRGASTDTQYF,TGTGCCAGCAGTTTTCGTCGGGGGGCCTCCACAGATACGCAGTATTTT
TRBV6-5,TRBJ2-1,.,.,CASSSPGQNVYNEQFF,TGTGCCAGCAGTTCCCCAGGACAGAACGTTTACAATGAGCAGTTCTTC
TRBV27,TRBJ2-2,.,.,CASSLVRGDTGELFF,TGTGCCAGCAGTTTGGTTAGGGGCGACACCGGGGAGCTGTTTTTT
TRBV12-5,TRBJ1-5,.,.,CASATGGNQPQHF,TGTGCTAGTGCGACAGGAGGCAATCAGCCCCAGCATTTT
TRBV11-1,TRBJ1-4,.,TRBD1,CASSTGQVKEKLFF,TGTGCCAGCAGCACCGGACAGGTTAAAGAAAAACTGTTTTTT
TRBV29-1,TRBJ2-6,.,TRBD1,CSVIPGQGGAGANVLTF,TGCAGCGTTATACCGGGACAGGGGGGCGCTGGGGCCAACGTCCTGACTTTC
TRBV14,TRBJ2-5,once,TRBD1,CASSQSPRGRETQYF,TGTGCCAGCAGCCAAAGCCCCAGGGGGCGAGAGACCCAGTACTTC
TRBV9,TRBJ2-5,.,.,CASSPTPLGETQYF,TGTGCCAGCAGCCCCACGCCCCTCGGTGAGACCCAGTACTTC
TRBV10-2,TRBJ2-1,.,TRBD2,CASSDPSGLAGGWSNEQLF,TGCGCCAGCAGTGATCCTTCGGGACTAGCGGGGGGCTGGAGCAATGAGCAGCTCTTC
TRBV7-9,TRBJ2-7,.,.,CASSSDRNEQYF,TGTGCCAGCAGCTCGGACAGAAACGAGCAGTACTTC
TRBV6-5,TRBJ2-5,.,.,CASSYGAEETQYF,TGTGCCAGCAGTTACGGAGCTGAAGAGACCCAGTACTTC
TRBV7-2,TRBJ2-3,.,.,CASSHRDSPHTQYF,TGTGCCAGCAGCCACCGGGACTCCCCCCATACGCAGTATTTT
TRBV5-1,TRBJ2-1,.,TRBD1,CASSAKQGARYNEQFF,TGCGCCAGCAGCGCGAAGCAGGGGGCGCGGTACAATGAGCAGTTCTTC
TRBV7-6,TRBJ2-3,.,.,CASSSETTSSTDTQYF,TGTGCCAGCAGCTCGGAGACGACCTCTAGCACAGATACGCAGTATTTT
TRBV5-1,TRBJ2-5,.,.,CASSLETVQETQYF,TGCGCCAGCAGCTTGGAGACAGTCCAAGAGACCCAGTACTTC
TRBV5-4,TRBJ2-5,.,TRBD2,CASSYWTSGQETQYF,TGTGCCAGCAGCTACTGGACTAGCGGGCAAGAGACCCAGTACTTC
TRBV30,TRBJ1-2,few,.,CAWSEGGGGSYTF,TGTGCCTGGAGTGAAGGGGGGGGCGGAAGCTACACCTTC
TRBV12-5,TRBJ2-7,.,.,CASGLLNEQYF,TGTGCTAGTGGTTTACTTAACGAGCAGTACTTC
TRBV4-1,TRBJ1-4,few,.,CASSQERGGIDEKLFF,TGCGCCAGCAGCCAAGAGAGGGGGGGGATCGACGAAAAACTGTTTTTT
TRBV7-6,TRBJ2-2,.,.,CASSFRRFTGELFF,TGTGCCAGCAGCTTTAGGCGGTTCACCGGGGAGCTGTTTTTT
TRBV7-3,TRBJ2-3,.,.,CASSLFSAGDTQYF,TGTGCCAGCAGCTTATTTTCTGCCGGAGATACGCAGTATTTT
TRBV30,TRBJ2-7,.,.,CAWSARGFTYEQYF,TGTGCCTGGAGTGCCCGGGGGTTCACCTACGAGCAGTACTTC
TRBV19,TRBJ1-1,.,TRBD1,CASSQDRGTEAFF,TGTGCCAGTAGTCAGGACAGGGGCACTGAAGCTTTCTTT
TRBV19,TRBJ1-2,.,TRBD1,CASSFQTGGGSFGYGYTF,TGTGCCAGTAGTTTTCAGACAGGGGGAGGTTCTTTCGGCTATGGCTACACCTTC
TRBV28,TRBJ2-4,.,.,CASSLIQGRMDIQYF,TGTGCCAGCAGTTTGATCCAGGGTCGGATGGACATTCAGTACTTC
TRBV7-6,TRBJ2-3,few,TRBD1,CASSLGTGDTDTQYF,TGTGCCAGCAGCTTAGGGACAGGGGACACAGATACGCAGTATTTT
TRBV6-5,TRBJ1-2,.,.,CASSLDPLDYGYTF,TGTGCCAGCAGTCTAGACCCCCTAGACTATGGCTACACCTTC
TRBV25-1,TRBJ1-2,.,.,CASSALDGYTF,TGTGCCAGCAGTGCCCTCGATGGCTACACCTTC
TRBV10-3,TRBJ1-1,.,TRBD1,CAISESGQVHTEAFF,TGTGCCATCAGTGAGTCCGGACAGGTACATACTGAAGCTTTCTTT
TRBV19,TRBJ1-1,.,TRBD1,CASSIGTGGAFF,TGTGCCAGTAGTATTGGGACAGGGGGAGCTTTCTTT